This TCR beta chain is drawn from a study of tumor and adjacent non-tumor tissue in lung cancer. Study-wide findings and caveats: Compared with tumor, normal lung showed significantly lower TCR diversity.

This sample's RNA came from whole unsorted tissue. Three rounds of nested PCR, following a modified ARM-PCR protocol, produced the TCRbeta library. TCRdb passed the multiplex PCR reads through MiXCR, listing each CDR3 protein once. In the table there are some 78,000 distinct CDR3 sequences, 80% to 85% of which are singletons. This clonotype was seen repeatedly, ten times or more. Its specificity is unknown. The germline CDR1 and CDR2 sequences are MNHEY and SVGEGT. This CDR3 is 16 amino acids long. V trimming: 6 bases; J trimming: 6 bases; junction bases outside the gene matches: 8. Sequenced: lung tumor tissue. The clonotype comes from a woman in her 50s with non-small cell lung cancer. The chain is built from TRBV6-2 or TRBV6-3 and TRBJ2-2; 12 nucleotides agree with TRBD1. The CDR3 sequence: CASRQPGQGASGELFF. CDR3 sequence (DNA): TGTGCCAGCAGACAACCGGGACAGGGGGCGTCCGGGGAGCTGTTTTTT.